This TCR beta chain was identified during a study of post-analysis software for immune sequencing data. Study background: Relapsing-remitting, secondary progressive and progressive-relapsing multiple sclerosis were all included among the disease courses. Study findings and constraints: Controls' normalized Chao1 diversity significantly exceeded that of multiple sclerosis patients. Five or six TRBV segments, TRBV5-6, TRBV5-1 and TRBV20-1 among them, were found more frequent in patients than controls. Strong co-clustering by F measure was seen for same-batch samples.

The CDR3 length is 13 residues. Germline V CDR1 and CDR2: MNHEY, SMNVEV (reference sequence). V lost 0 bases and J lost 8, with 9 bases in between. This clonotype has only a few counts. Its target is unknown. Unique molecular identifiers featured in each of the TCR beta cDNA libraries. Some 500,000 cDNA molecules were obtained per 1 to 10 million input T cells. MiXCR was run by TCRdb on the PCR reads, yielding one entry per CDR3 protein. The table has hundreds of thousands of distinct CDR3 sequences, 25% to 30% seen once. The V call is TRBV27, the J call TRBJ2-3; D gene unclear. The sequencing sample was made of blood. This sequence was found in a girl between 10 and 17 years old with multiple sclerosis. The CDR3 sequence is CASSLSRGATQYF. In nucleotides, the CDR3 is TGTGCCAGCAGTTTATCGAGAGGCGCTACGCAGTATTTT.